This T cell receptor beta chain stems from a study of T-cell reconstitution after alpha-beta-depleted transplantation in children. CDR3 length: 15 residues. This clonotype was detected a few times. A library of TCRbeta sequences, prepared with unique molecular identifiers, was generated. Each CDR3 protein gets one entry after TCRdb re-called the PCR reads with MiXCR. The sample has 440,000 or so distinct CDR3 sequences; 43% are singletons. The chain joins TRBV1 to TRBJ2-7; the table's D call of TRBD2 was not tested on the DNA. TRBV1 is labeled a pseudogene. Material: PBMCs, obtained before TCRalphabeta/CD19-depleted stem cell transplant. The origin of this receptor is a girl aged 2 to 10 with aplastic anemia, due to receive a stem cell transplant. CDR3 bases: TGCACCAGCAGCCAAGATTCGAGGGTCCCCTACGAGCAGTACTTC. Its translation is CTSSQDSRVPYEQYF.